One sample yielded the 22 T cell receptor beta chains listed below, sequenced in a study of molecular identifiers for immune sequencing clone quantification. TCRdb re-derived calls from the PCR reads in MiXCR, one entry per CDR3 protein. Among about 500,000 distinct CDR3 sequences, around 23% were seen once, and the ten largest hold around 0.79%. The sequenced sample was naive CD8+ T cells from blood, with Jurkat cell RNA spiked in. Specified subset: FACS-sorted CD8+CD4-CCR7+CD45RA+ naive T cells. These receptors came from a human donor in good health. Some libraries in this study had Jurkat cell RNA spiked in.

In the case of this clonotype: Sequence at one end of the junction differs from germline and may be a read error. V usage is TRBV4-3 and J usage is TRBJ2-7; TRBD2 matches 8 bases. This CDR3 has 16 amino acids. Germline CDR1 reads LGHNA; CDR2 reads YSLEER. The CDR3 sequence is CASSQDPTGAGGERYF. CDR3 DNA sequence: TGCGCCAGCAGCCAAGACCCCACCGGGGCGGGGGGCGAGCGGTACTTC.

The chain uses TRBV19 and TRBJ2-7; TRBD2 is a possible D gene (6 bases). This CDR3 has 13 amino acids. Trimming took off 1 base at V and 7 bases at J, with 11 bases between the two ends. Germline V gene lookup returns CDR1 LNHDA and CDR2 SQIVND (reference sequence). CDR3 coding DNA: TGTGCCAGTAGTATAGTGGGACTGGGGGAGCAGTACTTC. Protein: CASSIVGLGEQYF.

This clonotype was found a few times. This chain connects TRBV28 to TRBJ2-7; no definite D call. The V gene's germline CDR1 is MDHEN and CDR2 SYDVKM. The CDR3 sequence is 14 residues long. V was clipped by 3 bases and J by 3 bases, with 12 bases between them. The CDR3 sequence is CASSLPQSYYEQYF. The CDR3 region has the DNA TGTGCCAGCAGTTTGCCCCAGTCTTACTACGAGCAGTACTTC.

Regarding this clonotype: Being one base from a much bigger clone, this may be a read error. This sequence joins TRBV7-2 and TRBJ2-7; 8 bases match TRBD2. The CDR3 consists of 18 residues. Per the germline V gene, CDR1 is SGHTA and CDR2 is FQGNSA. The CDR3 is CASSWTAQASGHSYGQYF. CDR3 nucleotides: TGTGCCAGCAGCTGGACGGCCCAAGCTAGCGGGCACTCCTACGGGCAGTACTTC.

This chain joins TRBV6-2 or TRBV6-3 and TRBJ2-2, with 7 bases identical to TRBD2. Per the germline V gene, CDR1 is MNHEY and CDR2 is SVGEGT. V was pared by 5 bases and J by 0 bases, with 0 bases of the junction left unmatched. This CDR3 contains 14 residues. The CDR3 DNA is TGTGCCAGCAGTGGGGGGGCGAACACCGGGGAGCTGTTTTTT. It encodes CASSGGANTGELFF.

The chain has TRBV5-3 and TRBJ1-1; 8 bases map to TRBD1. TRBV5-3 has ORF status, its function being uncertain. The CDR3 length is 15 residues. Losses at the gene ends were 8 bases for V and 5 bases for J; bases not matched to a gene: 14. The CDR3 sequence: CASSRGQGWETEAFF. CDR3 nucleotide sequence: TGTGCCAGCAGCCGAGGACAGGGTTGGGAAACTGAAGCTTTCTTT.

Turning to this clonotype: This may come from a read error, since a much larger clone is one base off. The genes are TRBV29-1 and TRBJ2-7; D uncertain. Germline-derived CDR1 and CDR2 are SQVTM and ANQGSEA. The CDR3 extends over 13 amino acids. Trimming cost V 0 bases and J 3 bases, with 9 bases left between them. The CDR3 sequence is CSVEDGARYEQYF. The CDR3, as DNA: TGCAGCGTTGAAGACGGTGCGCGCTACGAGCAGTACTTC.

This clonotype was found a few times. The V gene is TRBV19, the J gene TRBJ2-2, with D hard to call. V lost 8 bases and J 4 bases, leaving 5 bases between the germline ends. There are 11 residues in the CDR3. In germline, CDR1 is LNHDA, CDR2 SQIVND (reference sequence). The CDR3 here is CASWATGELFF. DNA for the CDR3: TGTGCCAGTTGGGCCACCGGGGAGCTGTTTTTT. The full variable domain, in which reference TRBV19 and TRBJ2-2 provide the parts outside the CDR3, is DGGITQSPKYLFRKEGQNVTLSCEQNLNHDAMYWYRQDPGQGLRLIYYSQIVNDFQKGDIAEGYSVSREKKESFPLTVTSAQKNPTAFYLCASWATGELFFGEGSRLTVL.

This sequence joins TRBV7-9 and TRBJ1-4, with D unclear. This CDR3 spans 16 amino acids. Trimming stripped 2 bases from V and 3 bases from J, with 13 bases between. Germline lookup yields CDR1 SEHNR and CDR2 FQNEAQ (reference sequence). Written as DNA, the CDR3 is TGTGCCAGCAGCTTAATAACCGGGAGCTCTAATGAAAAACTGTTTTTT. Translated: CASSLITGSSNEKLFF. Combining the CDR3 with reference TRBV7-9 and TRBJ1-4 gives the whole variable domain DTGVSQNPRHKITKRGQNVTFRCDPISEHNRLYWYRQTLGQGPEFLTYFQNEAQLEKSRLLSDRFSAERPKGSFSTLEIQRTEQGDSAMYLCASSLITGSSNEKLFFGSGTQLSVL.

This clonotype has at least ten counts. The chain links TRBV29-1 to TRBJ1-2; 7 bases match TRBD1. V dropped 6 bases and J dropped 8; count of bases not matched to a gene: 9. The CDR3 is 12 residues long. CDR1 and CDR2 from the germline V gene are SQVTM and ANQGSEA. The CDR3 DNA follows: TGCAGCGTAGACAGGGAGAGCGGCGGCTACACCTTC. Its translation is CSVDRESGGYTF.

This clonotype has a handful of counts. The DNA for the CDR3 is TGTGCCAGCAGTTTGTCTGGACTAGTCCCCGAGCAGTACTTC. Translating gives CASSLSGLVPEQYF. The chain is built from TRBV28 and TRBJ2-7; 7 positions match TRBD2. Germline CDR1 and CDR2: MDHEN and SYDVKM. The CDR3 consists of 14 residues. V shed 3 bases and J 6 bases; nucleotides not matched to a gene: 8.

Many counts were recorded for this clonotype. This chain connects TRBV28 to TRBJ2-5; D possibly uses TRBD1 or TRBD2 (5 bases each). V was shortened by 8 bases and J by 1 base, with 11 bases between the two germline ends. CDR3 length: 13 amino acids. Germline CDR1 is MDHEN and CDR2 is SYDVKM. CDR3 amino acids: CASFPGRQETQYF. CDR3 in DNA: TGTGCCAGCTTCCCGGGACGCCAAGAGACCCAGTACTTC.

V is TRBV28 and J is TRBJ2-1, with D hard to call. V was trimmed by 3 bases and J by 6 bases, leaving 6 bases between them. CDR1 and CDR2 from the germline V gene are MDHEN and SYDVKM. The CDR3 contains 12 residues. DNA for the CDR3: TGTGCCAGCAGTTTTCTGCTCAATGAGCAGTTCTTC. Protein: CASSFLLNEQFF.

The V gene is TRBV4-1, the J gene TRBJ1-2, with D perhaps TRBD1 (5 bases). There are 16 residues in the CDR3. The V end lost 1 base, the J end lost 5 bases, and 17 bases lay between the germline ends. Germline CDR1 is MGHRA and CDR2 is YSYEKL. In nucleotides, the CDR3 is TGCGCCAGCAGCCAAGGCGCCCAGGGAGGGTCGTATGGCTACACCTTC. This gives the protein CASSQGAQGGSYGYTF.

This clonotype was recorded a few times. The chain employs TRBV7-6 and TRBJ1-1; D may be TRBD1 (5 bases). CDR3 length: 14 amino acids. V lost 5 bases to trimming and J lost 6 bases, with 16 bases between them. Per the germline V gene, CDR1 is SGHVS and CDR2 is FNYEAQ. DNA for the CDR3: TGTGCCAGCAGCCTGGGACCGCGAGGGGCTGAAGCTTTCTTT. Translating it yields CASSLGPRGAEAFF.

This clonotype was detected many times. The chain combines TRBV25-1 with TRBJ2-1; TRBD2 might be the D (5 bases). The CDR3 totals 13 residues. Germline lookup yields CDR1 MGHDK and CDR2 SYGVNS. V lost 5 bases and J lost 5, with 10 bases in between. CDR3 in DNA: TGTGCCAGCAGTTCCCGGGGAGACAATGAGCAGTTCTTC. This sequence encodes CASSSRGDNEQFF.

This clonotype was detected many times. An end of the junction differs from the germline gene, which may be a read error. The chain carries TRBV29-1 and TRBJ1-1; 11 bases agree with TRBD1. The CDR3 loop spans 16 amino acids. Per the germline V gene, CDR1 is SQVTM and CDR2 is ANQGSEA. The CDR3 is CSVEVGTGGVASEAFF. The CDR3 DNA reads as TGCAGCGTAGAAGTGGGGACAGGGGGGGTAGCGTCTGAAGCTTTCTTT.

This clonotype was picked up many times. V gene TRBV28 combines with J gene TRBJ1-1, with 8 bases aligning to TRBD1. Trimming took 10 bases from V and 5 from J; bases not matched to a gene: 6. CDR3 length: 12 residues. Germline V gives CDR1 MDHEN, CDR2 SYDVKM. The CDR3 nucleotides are TGTGCCACTGCGACAGGGGATACTGAAGCTTTCTTT. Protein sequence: CATATGDTEAFF.

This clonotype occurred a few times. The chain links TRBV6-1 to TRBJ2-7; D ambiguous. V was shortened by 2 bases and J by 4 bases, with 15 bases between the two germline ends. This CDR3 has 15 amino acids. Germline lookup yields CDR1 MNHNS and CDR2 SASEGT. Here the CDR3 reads CASSEIVGYGYEQYF. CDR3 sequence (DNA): TGTGCCAGCAGTGAAATTGTGGGGTACGGATACGAGCAGTACTTC.

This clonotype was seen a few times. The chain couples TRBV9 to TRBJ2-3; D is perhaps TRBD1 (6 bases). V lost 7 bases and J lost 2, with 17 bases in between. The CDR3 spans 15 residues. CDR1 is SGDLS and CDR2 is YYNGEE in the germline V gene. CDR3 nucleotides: TGTGCCAGCGGGGTACAGGGTATGAACACAGATACGCAGTATTTT. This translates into CASGVQGMNTDTQYF. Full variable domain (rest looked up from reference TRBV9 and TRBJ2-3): DSGVTQTPKHLITATGQRVTLRCSPRSGDLSVYWYQQSLDQGLQFLIQYYNGEERAKGNILERFSAQQFPDLHSELNLSSLELGDSALYFCASGVQGMNTDTQYFGPGTRLTVL.

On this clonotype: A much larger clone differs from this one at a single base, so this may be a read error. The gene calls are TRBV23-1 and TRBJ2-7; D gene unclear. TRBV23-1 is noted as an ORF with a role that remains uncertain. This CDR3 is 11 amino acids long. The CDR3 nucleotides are TGCGCCAGCAGCCCGGACCGCCCTACGTGCTTC. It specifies CASSPDRPTCF.

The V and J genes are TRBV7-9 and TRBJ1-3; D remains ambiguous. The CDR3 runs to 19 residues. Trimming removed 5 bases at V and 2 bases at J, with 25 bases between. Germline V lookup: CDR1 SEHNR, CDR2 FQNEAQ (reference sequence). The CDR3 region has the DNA TGTGCCAGCAGCGGCTTGTTCCAGGTTGCCTTAGAAGCTGGAAACACCATATATTTT. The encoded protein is CASSGLFQVALEAGNTIYF.